Listed below are T cell receptor beta chains from one sample, sequenced in a study of T-cell reconstitution after alpha-beta-depleted transplantation in children. Each CDR3 protein gets one entry after TCRdb re-called the PCR reads with MiXCR. This sample yields around 370,000 distinct CDR3 sequences, of which 10% are seen a single time; 2% to 3% belongs to the top ten. The source material was PBMCs from the stem cell graft donor, sampled from the stem cell graft. These receptors were collected from a human donor who donated a stem cell graft to a child with acute lymphoblastic leukemia. CDR3s include the opening cysteine and the closing phenylalanine or tryptophan. Each record gives: V gene, clone size, J gene, D gene, CDR3 protein, CDR3 DNA. D genes are given only for firm matches. Clone size is shown for a subset of rows, as once, few, many or a class of expanded clone.

V gene: TRBV28
clone size: few
J gene: TRBJ2-7
D gene: TRBD2
CDR3 protein: CASSFGVASGRLSYEQYF
CDR3 DNA: TGTGCCAGCAGTTTTGGTGTCGCTAGCGGGAGGCTTTCCTACGAGCAGTACTTC

V gene: TRBV4-2
clone size: few
J gene: TRBJ2-3
D gene: NA
CDR3 protein: CASSQELREDTQYF
CDR3 DNA: TGTGCCAGCAGCCAAGAGTTGAGGGAAGATACGCAGTATTTT

V gene: TRBV20-1
clone size: few
J gene: TRBJ2-1
D gene: TRBD2
CDR3 protein: CSAKERDRAYNEQFF
CDR3 DNA: TGCAGTGCTAAAGAGCGGGATAGGGCCTACAATGAGCAGTTCTTC

V gene: TRBV7-9
clone size: many
J gene: TRBJ2-7
D gene: NA
CDR3 protein: CASSSLAGAGYEQYF
CDR3 DNA: TGTGCCAGCAGCTCCCTAGCCGGCGCGGGCTACGAGCAGTACTTC

V gene: TRBV7-9
clone size: many
J gene: TRBJ2-3
D gene: TRBD2
CDR3 protein: CASSRLAGLDTQYF
CDR3 DNA: TGTGCCAGCAGCCGACTAGCGGGATTGGATACGCAGTATTTT

V gene: TRBV27
clone size: NA
J gene: TRBJ1-5
D gene: NA
CDR3 protein: CASSYSESQPQHF
CDR3 DNA: TGTGCCAGCAGTTACTCTGAGAGTCAGCCCCAGCATTTT

V gene: TRBV14
clone size: few
J gene: TRBJ2-1
D gene: TRBD2
CDR3 protein: CASSRLAGGGEQFF
CDR3 DNA: TGTGCCAGCAGCAGGCTAGCGGGAGGTGGTGAGCAGTTCTTC

V gene: TRBV5-1
clone size: NA
J gene: TRBJ2-3
D gene: NA
CDR3 protein: CASSLEAAGARGTQYF
CDR3 DNA: TGCGCCAGCAGCTTGGAGGCGGCGGGGGCCCGGGGTACGCAGTATTTT

V gene: TRBV7-9
clone size: NA
J gene: TRBJ2-1
D gene: NA
CDR3 protein: CASSLGSADNEQFF
CDR3 DNA: TGTGCCAGCAGCTTGGGGTCTGCGGACAATGAGCAGTTCTTC

V gene: TRBV20-1
clone size: NA
J gene: TRBJ2-3
D gene: NA
CDR3 protein: CSARRLSLTDTQYF
CDR3 DNA: TGCAGTGCTAGAAGACTCTCACTCACAGATACGCAGTATTTT

V gene: TRBV4-1
clone size: NA
J gene: TRBJ2-7
D gene: NA
CDR3 protein: CASSQDTGGASRYEQYF
CDR3 DNA: TGCGCCAGCAGCCAAGATACAGGCGGGGCCAGTCGTTACGAGCAGTACTTC

V gene: TRBV4-3
clone size: few
J gene: TRBJ2-1
D gene: TRBD2
CDR3 protein: CASSQEGLGGAGGNNEQFF
CDR3 DNA: TGCGCCAGCAGCCAAGAAGGCCTAGGAGGGGCGGGAGGCAACAATGAGCAGTTCTTC

V gene: TRBV4-1
clone size: few
J gene: TRBJ2-5
D gene: NA
CDR3 protein: CASSHGGGYRETQYF
CDR3 DNA: TGCGCCAGCAGCCATGGGGGTGGGTATAGGGAGACCCAGTACTTC

V gene: TRBV24-1
clone size: NA
J gene: TRBJ2-1
D gene: NA
CDR3 protein: CATSDRDMFDNEQFF
CDR3 DNA: TGTGCCACCAGTGATCGGGACATGTTTGACAATGAGCAGTTCTTC

V gene: TRBV12-3/TRBV12-4
clone size: many
J gene: TRBJ2-7
D gene: TRBD2
CDR3 protein: CASSLSSPATSGLYEQYF
CDR3 DNA: TGTGCCAGCAGCCTTAGTAGTCCGGCGACTAGCGGCCTCTACGAGCAGTACTTC

V gene: TRBV6-2/TRBV6-3
clone size: NA
J gene: TRBJ2-1
D gene: TRBD2
CDR3 protein: CASSPSGEEQFF
CDR3 DNA: TGTGCCAGCAGTCCTAGCGGGGAAGAGCAGTTCTTC

V gene: TRBV7-8
clone size: many
J gene: TRBJ1-5
D gene: NA
CDR3 protein: CASSLRGRDQPQHF
CDR3 DNA: TGTGCCAGCAGCTTACGGGGCAGAGATCAGCCCCAGCATTTT

V gene: TRBV20-1
clone size: NA
J gene: TRBJ1-5
D gene: NA
CDR3 protein: CSAREWAVEQPQHF
CDR3 DNA: TGCAGTGCTAGGGAGTGGGCAGTTGAACAGCCCCAGCATTTT

V gene: TRBV7-9
clone size: many
J gene: TRBJ2-7
D gene: NA
CDR3 protein: CASSSTTTTVQAYEQYF
CDR3 DNA: TGTGCCAGCAGCTCCACAACAACAACAGTCCAAGCCTACGAGCAGTACTTC

V gene: TRBV7-2
clone size: few
J gene: TRBJ2-3
D gene: NA
CDR3 protein: CASSLFSQKDTQYF
CDR3 DNA: TGTGCCAGCAGCTTGTTCAGTCAAAAAGATACGCAGTATTTT

V gene: TRBV4-2
clone size: few
J gene: TRBJ2-6
D gene: NA
CDR3 protein: CASSQAGLEGANVLTF
CDR3 DNA: TGTGCCAGCAGCCAGGCCGGCCTTGAGGGGGCCAACGTCCTGACTTTC

V gene: TRBV7-9
clone size: NA
J gene: TRBJ2-4
D gene: TRBD1
CDR3 protein: CASSPDRGNKNIQYF
CDR3 DNA: TGTGCCAGCAGCCCCGACAGGGGAAACAAAAACATTCAGTACTTC

V gene: TRBV5-1
clone size: few
J gene: TRBJ2-5
D gene: TRBD1
CDR3 protein: CASSDGTGDETQYF
CDR3 DNA: TGCGCCAGCAGCGATGGGACAGGGGATGAGACCCAGTACTTC

V gene: TRBV11-2
clone size: few
J gene: TRBJ2-6
D gene: NA
CDR3 protein: CASSSSPRVSSGANVLTF
CDR3 DNA: TGTGCCAGCAGCTCCTCCCCCAGGGTTAGCTCTGGGGCCAACGTCCTGACTTTC

V gene: TRBV29-1
clone size: few
J gene: TRBJ2-1
D gene: NA
CDR3 protein: CSVAGDSYNEQFF
CDR3 DNA: TGCAGCGTTGCAGGGGACTCCTACAATGAGCAGTTCTTC

V gene: TRBV9
clone size: NA
J gene: TRBJ1-2
D gene: NA
CDR3 protein: CASSEGANYGYTF
CDR3 DNA: TGTGCCAGCAGCGAGGGAGCTAACTATGGCTACACCTTC

V gene: TRBV20-1
clone size: few
J gene: TRBJ1-5
D gene: TRBD1
CDR3 protein: CSARGGQGAIFSGQPQHF
CDR3 DNA: TGCAGTGCTAGAGGTGGACAGGGGGCGATTTTTAGCGGTCAGCCCCAGCATTTT

V gene: TRBV30
clone size: few
J gene: TRBJ1-1
D gene: NA
CDR3 protein: CAWSVRGNTEAFF
CDR3 DNA: TGTGCCTGGAGTGTACGTGGGAACACTGAAGCTTTCTTT

V gene: TRBV5-1
clone size: few
J gene: TRBJ2-3
D gene: NA
CDR3 protein: CASSFRAAGRSDTQYF
CDR3 DNA: TGCGCCAGCAGCTTCAGGGCCGCAGGGCGGTCAGATACGCAGTATTTT

V gene: TRBV28
clone size: NA
J gene: TRBJ2-3
D gene: TRBD2
CDR3 protein: CASTGRLAGVDTQYF
CDR3 DNA: TGTGCCAGCACAGGGAGACTAGCGGGAGTAGATACGCAGTATTTT

V gene: TRBV20-1
clone size: many
J gene: TRBJ2-7
D gene: TRBD2
CDR3 protein: CSAQSSGSSGEQYF
CDR3 DNA: TGCAGTGCTCAGTCTAGCGGGAGCTCCGGCGAGCAGTACTTC

V gene: TRBV12-3/TRBV12-4
clone size: few
J gene: TRBJ2-5
D gene: NA
CDR3 protein: CASSLNKGVLIQETQYF
CDR3 DNA: TGTGCCAGCAGTTTAAATAAAGGGGTCCTAATACAAGAGACCCAGTACTTC

V gene: TRBV7-8
clone size: few
J gene: TRBJ2-4
D gene: NA
CDR3 protein: CASSLAGTVKNIQYF
CDR3 DNA: TGTGCCAGCAGCCTGGCCGGGACGGTGAAAAACATTCAGTACTTC

V gene: TRBV2
clone size: few
J gene: TRBJ2-1
D gene: NA
CDR3 protein: CASTPRTEQFF
CDR3 DNA: TGTGCCAGCACCCCCAGGACAGAGCAGTTCTTC

V gene: TRBV28
clone size: NA
J gene: TRBJ2-7
D gene: NA
CDR3 protein: CASSSVSSYEQYF
CDR3 DNA: TGTGCCAGCAGTAGCGTTAGCTCCTACGAGCAGTACTTC

V gene: TRBV20-1
clone size: few
J gene: TRBJ1-2
D gene: NA
CDR3 protein: CSAGGDGNYGYTF
CDR3 DNA: TGCAGTGCTGGCGGGGACGGCAACTATGGCTACACCTTC

V gene: TRBV9
clone size: NA
J gene: TRBJ1-2
D gene: NA
CDR3 protein: CASSEGGDWYLANYGYTF
CDR3 DNA: TGTGCCAGCAGCGAAGGAGGCGACTGGTACCTCGCTAACTATGGCTACACCTTC

V gene: TRBV28
clone size: NA
J gene: TRBJ1-6
D gene: NA
CDR3 protein: CASSPNKNSPLHF
CDR3 DNA: TGTGCCAGCAGTCCAAATAAGAATTCACCCCTCCACTTT

V gene: TRBV28
clone size: NA
J gene: TRBJ1-2
D gene: NA
CDR3 protein: CASIPTRWDTIYGYTF
CDR3 DNA: TGTGCCAGCATCCCGACCCGGTGGGACACGATTTATGGCTACACCTTC

V gene: TRBV7-9
clone size: few
J gene: TRBJ2-3
D gene: TRBD2
CDR3 protein: CASSSSGDSTDTQYF
CDR3 DNA: TGTGCCAGCAGCTCAAGCGGGGATAGCACAGATACGCAGTATTTT

V gene: TRBV9
clone size: many
J gene: TRBJ2-2
D gene: NA
CDR3 protein: CASSSGQVPNTGELFF
CDR3 DNA: TGTGCCAGCAGCTCAGGACAAGTGCCGAACACCGGGGAGCTGTTTTTT

V gene: TRBV21-1
clone size: few
J gene: TRBJ1-1
D gene: NA
CDR3 protein: CASSKMSGIVAGRDTEAFF
CDR3 DNA: TGTGCCAGCAGCAAAATGTCTGGGATTGTGGCAGGTAGGGACACTGAAGCTTTCTTT

V gene: TRBV3-1
clone size: many
J gene: TRBJ1-1
D gene: NA
CDR3 protein: CASSQEGGRTEAFF
CDR3 DNA: TGTGCCAGCAGCCAAGAGGGGGGAAGGACTGAAGCTTTCTTT

V gene: TRBV5-1
clone size: few
J gene: TRBJ2-4
D gene: TRBD1
CDR3 protein: CASSWDRAIQYF
CDR3 DNA: TGCGCCAGTTCTTGGGACAGGGCCATTCAGTACTTC

V gene: TRBV3-1
clone size: many
J gene: TRBJ2-2
D gene: NA
CDR3 protein: CASSPFLGARTGELFF
CDR3 DNA: TGTGCCAGCAGCCCCTTTTTAGGAGCGCGAACCGGGGAGCTGTTTTTT

V gene: TRBV7-2
clone size: many
J gene: TRBJ2-4
D gene: NA
CDR3 protein: CASSPRGSGKNIQYF
CDR3 DNA: TGTGCCAGCAGCCCCCGGGGCAGCGGGAAAAACATTCAGTACTTC

V gene: TRBV3-1
clone size: NA
J gene: TRBJ2-5
D gene: NA
CDR3 protein: CASSHGTEETQYF
CDR3 DNA: TGTGCCAGCAGCCATGGGACTGAAGAGACCCAGTACTTC

V gene: TRBV3-1
clone size: few
J gene: TRBJ2-3
D gene: TRBD2
CDR3 protein: CASSQPIGTSGPTDTQYF
CDR3 DNA: TGTGCCAGCAGCCAGCCCATCGGGACTAGCGGGCCCACAGATACGCAGTATTTT

V gene: TRBV10-3
clone size: NA
J gene: TRBJ2-4
D gene: TRBD2
CDR3 protein: CAISPDTGLAGVQYF
CDR3 DNA: TGTGCCATCAGCCCCGATACCGGACTAGCGGGAGTTCAGTACTTC

V gene: TRBV5-1
clone size: many
J gene: TRBJ2-1
D gene: TRBD2
CDR3 protein: CASSLEGTSGFYNEQFF
CDR3 DNA: TGCGCCAGCAGCTTAGAAGGGACTAGTGGATTCTACAATGAGCAGTTCTTC

V gene: TRBV11-2
clone size: few
J gene: TRBJ2-1
D gene: NA
CDR3 protein: CASSSLGLANNEQFF
CDR3 DNA: TGTGCCAGCAGCTCCCTCGGGCTAGCGAACAATGAGCAGTTCTTC

V gene: TRBV7-9
clone size: few
J gene: TRBJ2-3
D gene: TRBD1
CDR3 protein: CASSLARQGAGTDTQYF
CDR3 DNA: TGTGCCAGCAGCTTAGCACGGCAGGGGGCAGGTACAGATACGCAGTATTTT

V gene: TRBV7-9
clone size: NA
J gene: TRBJ1-3
D gene: NA
CDR3 protein: CASSLASGLKNTIYF
CDR3 DNA: TGTGCCAGCAGCTTAGCTTCTGGGTTAAAAAACACCATATATTTT

V gene: TRBV20-1
clone size: NA
J gene: TRBJ2-3
D gene: TRBD2
CDR3 protein: CSATQDWPGLAGRDTQYF
CDR3 DNA: TGCAGTGCTACTCAAGATTGGCCGGGACTAGCGGGTAGAGATACGCAGTATTTT

V gene: TRBV5-1
clone size: many
J gene: TRBJ2-1
D gene: NA
CDR3 protein: CASSLEAIGYSGYNEQFF
CDR3 DNA: TGCGCCAGCAGCTTGGAGGCCATTGGGTACAGTGGCTACAATGAGCAGTTCTTC

V gene: TRBV20-1
clone size: few
J gene: TRBJ2-5
D gene: NA
CDR3 protein: CSAKRHLDFQETQYF
CDR3 DNA: TGCAGTGCAAAGAGACACCTAGACTTTCAAGAGACCCAGTACTTC

V gene: TRBV7-8
clone size: NA
J gene: TRBJ2-7
D gene: TRBD2
CDR3 protein: CASSPRTSGRAREQYF
CDR3 DNA: TGTGCCAGCAGCCCCCGGACTAGCGGGAGGGCCAGGGAGCAGTACTTC

V gene: TRBV18
clone size: few
J gene: TRBJ2-1
D gene: NA
CDR3 protein: CASSPHLATTSYNEQFF
CDR3 DNA: TGTGCCAGCTCACCACACCTAGCGACGACCTCCTACAATGAGCAGTTCTTC

V gene: TRBV4-3
clone size: few
J gene: TRBJ2-1
D gene: NA
CDR3 protein: CASSQLLSANEQFF
CDR3 DNA: TGCGCCAGCAGCCAACTCCTATCCGCCAATGAGCAGTTCTTC

V gene: TRBV4-3
clone size: few
J gene: TRBJ2-7
D gene: TRBD2
CDR3 protein: CASSPVVAGGNSYEQYF
CDR3 DNA: TGCGCCAGCAGCCCTGTGGTAGCGGGAGGGAACTCCTACGAGCAGTACTTC